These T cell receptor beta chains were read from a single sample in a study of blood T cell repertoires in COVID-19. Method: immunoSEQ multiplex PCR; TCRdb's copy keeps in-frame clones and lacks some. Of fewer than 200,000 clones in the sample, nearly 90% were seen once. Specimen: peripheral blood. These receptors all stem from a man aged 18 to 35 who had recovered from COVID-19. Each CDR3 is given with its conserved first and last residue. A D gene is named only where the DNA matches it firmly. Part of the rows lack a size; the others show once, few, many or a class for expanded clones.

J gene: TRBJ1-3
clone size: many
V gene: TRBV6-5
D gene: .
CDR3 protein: CASSYSTGPGNTIYF
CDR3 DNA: TGTGCCAGCAGTTACTCTACAGGGCCTGGAAACACCATATATTTT

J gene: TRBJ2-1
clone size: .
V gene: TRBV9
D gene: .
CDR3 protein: CASSARAGGSYNEQFF
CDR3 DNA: TGTGCCAGCAGCGCCCGTGCAGGGGGGTCCTACAATGAGCAGTTCTTC

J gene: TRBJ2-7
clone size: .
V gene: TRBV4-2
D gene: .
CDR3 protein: CASSQGQESYEQYF
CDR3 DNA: TGTGCCAGCAGCCAAGGACAGGAATCCTACGAGCAGTACTTC

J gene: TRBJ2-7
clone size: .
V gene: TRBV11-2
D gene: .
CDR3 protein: CASSLESLYEQYF
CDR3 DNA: TGTGCCAGCAGCTTAGAATCCCTCTACGAGCAGTACTTC

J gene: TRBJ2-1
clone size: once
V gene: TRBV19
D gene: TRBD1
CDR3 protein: CAISGQDNEQFF
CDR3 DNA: TGTGCCATTTCCGGACAGGACAATGAGCAGTTCTTC

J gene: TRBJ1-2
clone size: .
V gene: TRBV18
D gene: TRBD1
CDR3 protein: CASSLFGQGDNTF
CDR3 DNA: TGTGCCAGCTCACTATTCGGACAGGGGGATAACACCTTC

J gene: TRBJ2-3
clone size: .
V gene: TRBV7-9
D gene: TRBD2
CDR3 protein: CASSYGLAGGSDTQYF
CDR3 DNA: TGTGCCAGCAGCTACGGACTAGCGGGAGGCTCAGATACGCAGTATTTT

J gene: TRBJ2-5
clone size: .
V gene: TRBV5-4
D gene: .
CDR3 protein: CASSSLVETHQETQYF
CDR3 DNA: TGTGCCAGCAGCTCCTTAGTAGAAACCCACCAAGAGACCCAGTACTTC

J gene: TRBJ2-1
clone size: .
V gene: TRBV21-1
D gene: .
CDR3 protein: CASALRWENNEQFF
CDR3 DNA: TGTGCCAGCGCCTTACGGTGGGAGAATAATGAGCAGTTCTTC

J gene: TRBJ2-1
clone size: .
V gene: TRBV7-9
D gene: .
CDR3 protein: CASSLRTVYGQPYNEQFF
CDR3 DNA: TGTGCCAGCAGCTTACGTACCGTTTATGGACAGCCCTACAATGAGCAGTTCTTC

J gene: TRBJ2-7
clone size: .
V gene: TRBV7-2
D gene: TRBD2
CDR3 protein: CASSRTSGSGYEQYF
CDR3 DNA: TGTGCCAGCAGCAGGACTAGCGGGAGTGGCTACGAGCAGTACTTC

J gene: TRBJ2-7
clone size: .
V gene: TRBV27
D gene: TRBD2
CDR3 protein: CASRGLAGGPGEQYF
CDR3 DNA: TGTGCCAGCAGGGGACTAGCGGGAGGGCCGGGGGAGCAGTACTTC

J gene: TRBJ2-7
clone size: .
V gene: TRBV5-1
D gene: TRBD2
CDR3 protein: CASSALAGDRYEQYF
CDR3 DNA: TGCGCCAGCAGCGCACTAGCGGGAGATCGGTACGAGCAGTACTTC

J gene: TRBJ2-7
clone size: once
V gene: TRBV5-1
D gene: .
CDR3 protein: CASSLGQGLGQYF
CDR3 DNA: TGCGCCAGCAGCTTGGGTCAGGGGCTAGGGCAGTACTTC

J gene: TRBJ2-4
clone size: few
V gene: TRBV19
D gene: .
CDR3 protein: CASSQSGDGNIQYF
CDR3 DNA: TGTGCCAGTAGTCAATCAGGGGATGGAAACATTCAGTACTTC

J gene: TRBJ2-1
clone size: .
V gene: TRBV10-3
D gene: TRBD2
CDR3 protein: CAISSGTSGNNEQFF
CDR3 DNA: TGTGCCATCAGTTCCGGGACTAGCGGGAACAATGAGCAGTTCTTC

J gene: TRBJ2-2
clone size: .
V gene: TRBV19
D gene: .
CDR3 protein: CASTIPAGELFF
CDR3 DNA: TGTGCCAGTACTATCCCCGCCGGGGAGCTGTTTTTT

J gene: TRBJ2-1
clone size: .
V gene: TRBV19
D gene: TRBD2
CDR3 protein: CASRGLAGVGEQFF
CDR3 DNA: TGTGCCAGTAGGGGACTAGCGGGAGTTGGTGAGCAGTTCTTC

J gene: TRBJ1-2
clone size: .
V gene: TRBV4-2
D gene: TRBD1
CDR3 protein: CASSLTPTGDRYGYTF
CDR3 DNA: TGTGCCAGCAGCCTAACACCAACCGGGGACAGATATGGCTACACCTTC

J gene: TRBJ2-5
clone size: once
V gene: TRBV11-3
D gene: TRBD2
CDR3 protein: CASSSGLAGQETQYF
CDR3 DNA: TGTGCCAGCAGCTCGGGACTAGCGGGGCAAGAGACCCAGTACTTC

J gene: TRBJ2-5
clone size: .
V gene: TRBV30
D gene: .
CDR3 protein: CAWTGQETQYF
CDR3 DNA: TGTGCCTGGACGGGCCAAGAGACCCAGTACTTC

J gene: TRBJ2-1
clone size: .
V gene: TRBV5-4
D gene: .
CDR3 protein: CASSLGGRPYNEQFF
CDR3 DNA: TGTGCCAGCAGCTTGGGTGGGAGGCCCTACAATGAGCAGTTCTTC

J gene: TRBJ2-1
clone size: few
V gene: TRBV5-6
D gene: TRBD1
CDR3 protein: CASAGGSGYNEQFF
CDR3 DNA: TGTGCCAGCGCAGGGGGTTCTGGCTACAATGAGCAGTTCTTC

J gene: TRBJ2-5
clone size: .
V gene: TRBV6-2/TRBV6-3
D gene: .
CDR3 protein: CASSKIRGSKGRETQYF
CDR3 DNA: TGTGCCAGCAGTAAAATCCGGGGGTCCAAAGGACGTGAGACCCAGTACTTC

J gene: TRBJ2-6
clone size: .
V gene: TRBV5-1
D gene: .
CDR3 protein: CASSFVGGSSSGANVLTF
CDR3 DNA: TGCGCCAGCAGCTTCGTAGGAGGCTCCAGCTCTGGGGCCAACGTCCTGACTTTC

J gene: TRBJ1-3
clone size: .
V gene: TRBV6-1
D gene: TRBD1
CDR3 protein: CASSVQGAMAGNTIYF
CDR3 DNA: TGTGCCAGCAGTGTACAGGGGGCTATGGCTGGAAACACCATATATTTT

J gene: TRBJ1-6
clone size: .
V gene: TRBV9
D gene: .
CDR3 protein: CASSVYARASPLHF
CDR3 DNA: TGTGCCAGCAGCGTATACGCGCGGGCCTCACCCCTCCACTTT